These 28 T cell receptor beta chains came from one sample sequenced in a study of cytomegalovirus exposure and HLA in healthy donors. The PCR was carried out with 60 Vbeta primers and 13 Jbeta primers. The assay was immunoSEQ multiplex PCR, and TCRdb's table has in-frame clones only and misses some. The sample carries 95,000 to 150,000 clones, over 60% recorded once. Input material: PBMCs. The receptors originated from a woman aged 40 to 50 in good health and CMV-seropositive.

The rearrangement links TRBV6-6 to TRBJ1-5; 9 bases map to TRBD1. Losses at the gene ends were 8 bases for V and 3 bases for J; bases not matched to a gene: 11. Germline CDR1 is MNHNY and CDR2 is SVGAGI (reference sequence). This CDR3 has 16 amino acids. CDR3 DNA sequence: TGTGCCAGCCTCCGGGGACAGGGCGACCTCAATCAGCCCCAGCATTTT. Translated, it gives CASLRGQGDLNQPQHF.

The gene calls are TRBV27 and TRBJ2-1; 7 bases agree with TRBD1. Germline V lookup: CDR1 MNHEY, CDR2 SMNVEV (reference sequence). The CDR3 consists of 18 residues. The trim removed 2 bases at V and 2 bases at J, leaving 12 bases unmatched. The CDR3 DNA follows: TGTGCCAGCAGTTTAAATGGACAGGCTAGAACAACCTACAATGAGCAGTTCTTC. Residues: CASSLNGQARTTYNEQFF.

This clone turned up a few times. The V call is TRBV19, the J call TRBJ2-1; 13 bases align to TRBD2. The CDR3 is 15 amino acids. Germline V lookup: CDR1 LNHDA, CDR2 SQIVND (reference sequence). Trimming removed 8 bases from V and 6 bases from J; junction bases left unmatched: 7. The CDR3 is CASGGLAGLGNEQFF. The CDR3 bases are TGTGCCAGTGGGGGACTAGCGGGACTGGGCAATGAGCAGTTCTTC. Based on the CDR3 plus reference TRBV19 and TRBJ2-1, the full variable domain is DGGITQSPKYLFRKEGQNVTLSCEQNLNHDAMYWYRQDPGQGLRLIYYSQIVNDFQKGDIAEGYSVSREKKESFPLTVTSAQKNPTAFYLCASGGLAGLGNEQFFGPGTRLTVL.

The chain joins TRBV19 to TRBJ2-5; possible D gene TRBD1, 5 bases. CDR3 length equals 13 residues. Deletions cut 3 bases from V and 3 bases from J, with 8 bases between. Germline values: CDR1 LNHDA, CDR2 SQIVND (reference sequence). The chain's CDR3 is CASSITGEETQYF. The DNA of the CDR3 is TGTGCCAGTAGTATTACAGGAGAAGAGACCCAGTACTTC.

The chain joins TRBV6-6 to TRBJ1-5, with 7 bases matching TRBD1. J lost 7 bases, V lost 2 bases, and 11 bases had no gene match. Per germline, CDR1 MNHNY and CDR2 SVGAGI (reference sequence). There are 16 residues in the CDR3. CDR3 sequence reads: CASSYALGRGNQPQHF. As DNA, the CDR3 is TGTGCCAGCAGTTACGCGTTGGGCAGGGGGAACCAGCCCCAGCATTTT.

The table lists this clone with a few counts. V and J are TRBV2 and TRBJ1-5; 7 bases align to TRBD1. This CDR3 comprises 16 residues. Trimming took 2 bases from V and 4 from J; bases not matched to a gene: 8. The germline V gene encodes CDR1 SNHLY and CDR2 FYNNEI. The CDR3 protein is CASSELALQGNQPQHF. In nucleotides, the CDR3 is TGTGCCAGCAGTGAATTGGCTCTACAGGGGAATCAGCCCCAGCATTTT.

The chain links TRBV6-1 to TRBJ2-7; D is unresolved. The CDR3 runs to 13 residues. Per germline, CDR1 MNHNS and CDR2 SASEGT. Trimming cost V 5 bases and J 2 bases, with 10 bases left between them. Here the CDR3 reads CASSITSAYEQYF. CDR3 DNA: TGTGCCAGCAGTATTACCAGTGCCTACGAGCAGTACTTC.

The chain carries TRBV5-4 and TRBJ2-1; D is undetermined. The CDR3 runs 13 residues. Germline assignment: CDR1 SGHNT and CDR2 YYREEE (reference sequence). V was shortened by 2 bases and J by 9 bases, with 12 bases between the two germline ends. The CDR3 sequence: CASSLSGGREQFF. The CDR3 nucleotides are TGTGCCAGCAGCTTATCCGGTGGTCGTGAGCAGTTCTTC.

This clone was detected only once. The CDR3 DNA follows: TGTGCCAGCAGCTTAGTTGTGGGAGGCACCGGGGAGCTGTTTTTT. It translates to CASSLVVGGTGELFF. The chain carries TRBV7-3 and TRBJ2-2; weak D call: TRBD2 (6 bases). CDR3 length: 15 amino acids. Trimming stripped 2 bases from V and 4 bases from J, with 11 bases between. Per germline, CDR1 SGHTA and CDR2 FQGTGA.

V is TRBV5-1 and J is TRBJ1-1; 9 bases are a match to TRBD1. After removal of 0 bases from V and 0 bases from J, the junction contained 12 bases not matched to a gene. Germline CDR1 reads SGHRS; CDR2 reads YFSETQ. CDR3 length: 19 amino acids. The CDR3 DNA sequence: TGCGCCAGCAGCTTGGCGGCGCGACAGGGGGATCGGTTGAACACTGAAGCTTTCTTT. Translated, it gives CASSLAARQGDRLNTEAFF.

The CDR3 sequence is CASRGGNEQFF. The CDR3 coding sequence is TGTGCCAGTCGGGGGGGCAATGAGCAGTTCTTC. The chain combines TRBV9 with TRBJ2-1, with 8 bases fitting TRBD2. Germline lookup yields CDR1 SGDLS and CDR2 YYNGEE. The CDR3 spans 11 residues. V lost 8 bases to trimming and J lost 6 bases; unmatched junction nucleotides: 1.

CDR3 DNA sequence: TGCAGCGTTGGGGACAGGGCCTTCGAAAAACTGTTTTTT. Protein: CSVGDRAFEKLFF. The chain couples TRBV29-1 to TRBJ1-4; TRBD1 matches 9 bases. The CDR3 has 13 amino acids. CDR1 and CDR2 (germline): SQVTM, ANQGSEA. V was pared by 4 bases and J by 8 bases, with 5 bases of the junction left unmatched.

Concerning this clone itself: One end of the junction does not line up with germline, which may come from a read error. This chain uses TRBV7-9 with TRBJ2-5; 8 nucleotides match TRBD2. Germline lookup yields CDR1 SEHNR and CDR2 FQNEAQ (reference sequence). CDR3 length equals 12 residues. The CDR3 region has the DNA TGTTCCAGCAGCGGACTAGCTTCGACCCAGTACTTC. This gives the protein CSSSGLASTQYF.

The chain links TRBV6-5 to TRBJ1-1, with a weak D call TRBD1 (6 bases). Germline CDR1 reads MNHEY; CDR2 reads SVGAGI. Trimming took off 2 bases at V and 8 bases at J, with 12 bases between the two ends. The CDR3 length is 13 residues. As DNA, the CDR3 is TGTGCCAGCAGTTACGGCTCCGGGACAGAAGCTTTCTTT. Amino acid sequence: CASSYGSGTEAFF.

The CDR3 sequence is CASTRAGNQPQHF. The CDR3 region has the DNA TGTGCCAGTACAAGGGCAGGGAATCAGCCCCAGCATTTT. The V and J genes are TRBV19 and TRBJ1-5; TRBD1 is a possible D gene (5 bases). V gave up 7 bases and J gave up 4 bases, with 11 bases separating them. The CDR3 length is 13 residues. The germline V gene encodes CDR1 LNHDA and CDR2 SQIVND (reference sequence).

This clone occurred a few times. The chain recombines TRBV19 with TRBJ2-7, with a tentative D call TRBD1 (6 bases). V was clipped by 7 bases and J by 2 bases, with 15 bases between them. The V gene's germline CDR1 is LNHDA and CDR2 SQIVND (reference sequence). This CDR3 has 14 residues. DNA for the CDR3: TGTGCCAGTACCCCGACAGGCTCAACCTACGAGCAGTACTTC. Amino acids: CASTPTGSTYEQYF.

This clone was recorded only once. The chain uses TRBV19 and TRBJ2-1, with D maybe TRBD2 (7 bases). This CDR3 comprises 14 residues. Trimming stripped 9 bases from V and 4 bases from J, with 16 bases between. From germline, CDR1 is LNHDA and CDR2 SQIVND (reference sequence). The CDR3 nucleotides are TGTGCCAGCAAAGGGGGGGAGTTGTACAATGAGCAGTTCTTC. Translating gives CASKGGELYNEQFF.

This clone was recorded many times. The chain joins TRBV5-1 to TRBJ1-1; no reliable D call. Germline V gene lookup returns CDR1 SGHRS and CDR2 YFSETQ. The CDR3 loop spans 13 amino acids. Trimming took 3 bases from V and 4 from J, leaving 10 bases between them. As DNA, the CDR3 is TGCGCCAGCAGCTCCACACAAGTCACTGAAGCTTTCTTT. Translating it yields CASSSTQVTEAFF.

This clone was counted a few times. The chain is built from TRBV18 and TRBJ2-7; D possibly corresponds to TRBD2 (6 bases). V lost 1 base, J lost 4 bases, and 8 bases lay in between. Germline CDR1 is KGHSH and CDR2 is LQKENI. This CDR3 comprises 13 residues. CDR3 loop: CASSPLGRYEQYF. CDR3 sequence (DNA): TGTGCCAGCTCACCACTAGGGAGGTACGAGCAGTACTTC. Based on the CDR3 plus reference TRBV18 and TRBJ2-7, the full variable domain is NAGVMQNPRHLVRRRGQEARLRCSPMKGHSHVYWYRQLPEEGLKFMVYLQKENIIDESGMPKERFSAEFPKEGPSILRIQQVVRGDSAAYFCASSPLGRYEQYFGPGTRLTVT.

The V gene is TRBV19, the J gene TRBJ2-2, with 10 bases that match TRBD1. Germline V gene lookup returns CDR1 LNHDA and CDR2 SQIVND (reference sequence). The trim removed 10 bases at V and 4 bases at J, leaving 6 bases unmatched. This CDR3 has 14 amino acids. The CDR3 sequence: CATLRTGGTGELFF. CDR3 DNA sequence: TGTGCCACCCTCCGGACAGGGGGCACCGGGGAGCTGTTTTTT.

The V call is TRBV25-1, the J call TRBJ2-3; TRBD2 might be the D (5 bases). V dropped 8 bases and J dropped 0 bases, with 9 bases sitting between them. The V gene's germline CDR1 is MGHDK and CDR2 SYGVNS. The CDR3 sequence is 13 residues long. The CDR3 bases are TGTGCCAGCCAGACGGGGAGCACAGATACGCAGTATTTT. As protein: CASQTGSTDTQYF.

The chain couples TRBV29-1 to TRBJ1-1; 8 bases agree with TRBD1. V dropped 7 bases and J dropped 1; count of bases not matched to a gene: 2. The CDR3 consists of 12 residues. Looked up from germline, CDR1 is SQVTM and CDR2 is ANQGSEA. CDR3 nucleotides: TGCAGCGGCGGGACAGGGAACACTGAAGCTTTCTTT. It is translated as CSGGTGNTEAFF.

This sequence joins TRBV7-8 and TRBJ2-7; 14 nucleotides line up with TRBD2. This CDR3 has 15 residues. Per germline, CDR1 SGHVS and CDR2 FQNEAQ. The junction had 5 bases not matched to a gene; V was cut back by 5 bases and J by 5 bases. CDR3: CASSVGLAGDHEQYF. Here the CDR3 DNA reads TGTGCCAGCAGCGTGGGACTAGCGGGGGACCACGAGCAGTACTTC.

The rearrangement uses TRBV29-1 and TRBJ2-6; 9 bases are shared with TRBD1. The germline CDR1 and CDR2 sequences are SQVTM and ANQGSEA. This CDR3 contains 17 residues. V gave up 8 bases and J gave up 0 bases; unmatched junction bases: 11. The CDR3 DNA reads as TGCAGCTTCACAACTTCGGGACAGGGCTCTGGGGCCAACGTCCTGACTTTC. Translation: CSFTTSGQGSGANVLTF. The whole variable domain, remainder taken from reference TRBV29-1 and TRBJ2-6, is SAVISQKPSRDICQRGTSLTIQCQVDSQVTMMFWYRQQPGQSLTLIATANQGSEATYESGFVIDKFPISRPNLTFSTLTVSNMSPEDSSIYLCSFTTSGQGSGANVLTFGAGSRLTVL.

The chain has TRBV7-9 and TRBJ2-4; 9 nucleotides align to TRBD1. V was clipped by 5 bases and J by 1 base; unmatched bases: 6. Germline values: CDR1 SEHNR, CDR2 FQNEAQ (reference sequence). The CDR3 sequence is 16 residues long. The CDR3 region is CASSETGGIAKNIQYF. CDR3 bases: TGTGCCAGCAGCGAGACAGGGGGGATCGCCAAAAACATTCAGTACTTC.

This clone appeared a few times. The chain employs TRBV15 and TRBJ2-5, with 13 positions matching TRBD2. CDR3 length: 22 amino acids. CDR1 LNHNV and CDR2 YYDKDF come from the germline V gene (reference sequence). V shed 0 bases, J shed 1 base, and the junction held 17 bases outside the gene matches. The CDR3 region has the DNA TGTGCCACCAGCAGAGATCGCGGTCCTTCGGGACTAGCGGGACGTTTCCAAGAGACCCAGTACTTC. This sequence encodes CATSRDRGPSGLAGRFQETQYF.

The chain employs TRBV5-6 and TRBJ1-6, with 7 nucleotides matching TRBD1. The germline V gene has CDR1 SGHDT and CDR2 YYEEEE. The CDR3 has 15 amino acids. J was trimmed by 7 bases and V by 4 bases; bases with no gene match: 8. The CDR3 spells CASSVNRGSNSPLHF. CDR3 bases: TGTGCCAGCAGCGTCAACAGGGGTTCGAATTCACCCCTCCACTTT.

J is TRBJ1-2 and V is TRBV5-8; D is ambiguous. Germline V gene lookup returns CDR1 SGHTS and CDR2 YDEGEE. The CDR3 length is 16 residues. Trimming stripped 4 bases from V and 7 bases from J, with 23 bases between. The CDR3 protein is CASSIDTRPSTVGYTF. CDR3 in DNA: TGTGCCAGCAGCATTGACACGCGCCCCTCAACGGTTGGCTACACCTTC.